This entry is about one TCR beta chain. This clonotype was seen many times. Its recognized antigen is unknown. There are no base qualities to consult, and no much larger clone falls within one base. This entry is derived from a study of T cell repertoires and leukemia-associated antigens (dated by TCRdb to about 2019). At the level of the whole study: Per sample, about 5.1 to 6.6 million read pairs and roughly 3 to 5.0 million effective reads were obtained, for roughly 16 million effective reads in total. In vitro peptide stimulation of healthy T cells was used with the aim of identifying the antigen recognized by a TCR Vbeta21 clone previously found in CML patients.

The study at large found these results: Across the four groups, there were no significant differences in the numbers of Vbeta genes (approximately 60), Jbeta genes (about 14), VDJ rearrangements, or unique CDR3s. The antigen specificity and function of the expanded clones were not directly tested and needed further investigation.

CD3+ T cells were initially rested overnight at 2.5 million to 3 million cells/mL in RPMI 1640 lacking fetal bovine serum. Following the manufacturer's instructions, MACS immunomagnetic beads were used to pull CD3+ T cells out of the PBMCs. CDR1 SGHTA and CDR2 FQGTGA were looked up in the germline V gene. V drops 5 bases and J drops 1 base, leaving 11 bases in between. Spanning cysteine to phenylalanine, the CDR3 consists of 14 amino acids. The entry retains the CDR3 DNA only, 42 bases that are in frame from base 1. TRIzol reagent was used to extract total RNA from the cultured T cells. TCRbeta libraries were amplified from RNA using 5' rapid amplification of cDNA ends (5'RACE). Before sequencing, library concentration and integrity were assessed using Qubit, an Agilent instrument, and quantitative PCR. Sequencing of qualified libraries was performed on Illumina HiSeq or MiSeq by a commercial service provider. The authors' pipeline ran thus. MiXCR version 1.8.2 was used to identify TCR sequences in each sample. Qualified clones required a CDR3 longer than four amino acids, an in-frame nucleotide length, and no stop codon. A read containing the complete CDR3 structure was counted as an effective read. RT-PCR with 24 Vbeta primers, GeneScan spectratyping, and Sanger sequencing were used to validate the expanded clones. The raw public data were reprocessed by TCRdb itself: fastp quality trimming at Q25, MiXCR clonotype calling, in-frame beta chains only. Rows with a matching CDR3 protein are joined into one entry that keeps the most common DNA and genes. In this record, the V and J calls reflect TCRdb's handling and not the investigators' own analysis. The sample table shows 10,000 to 13,000 distinct CDR3 sequences, and 40% to 45% are seen once. Clones ranked in the top ten supply about 30% of the sample.

The sequencing sample was made of CD3+ T cells sorted from blood and cultured. The sequence joins TRBV7-3 to TRBJ1-1; the D gene cannot be resolved reliably. The clonotype originates from a female donor in good health. The DNA is as follows: TGTGCCAGCAGCCATTCTGGACCGAACACTGAAGCTTTCTTT. This sequence encodes CASSHSGPNTEAFF.